Listed below are T cell receptor beta chains from one sample, sequenced in a study of blood T cell repertoires in COVID-19. The assay was immunoSEQ multiplex PCR, and TCRdb's table has in-frame clones only and misses some. The repertoire holds over 250,000 clones, with about 90% as singletons. Sequencing used peripheral blood. The source of these receptors is a middle-aged woman who had recovered from COVID-19. The CDR3 runs from the conserved cysteine through the conserved F or W. A D gene is named only where the DNA matches it firmly.

CDR3 DNA	CDR3 protein	D gene	V gene	J gene
TGTGCCAGCAGCATCGGGACACAAACCTACGAGCAGTACTTC	CASSIGTQTYEQYF	.	TRBV5-6	TRBJ2-7
TGCGCCAGCAGCTACGGGACAGGGGAGTACGAGCAGTACTTC	CASSYGTGEYEQYF	TRBD1	TRBV5-1	TRBJ2-7
TGCAGTGCTAGTCAGGGGATCACCGGGGAGCTGTTTTTT	CSASQGITGELFF	.	TRBV20-1	TRBJ2-2
TGCAGCGCCCGTCCGGGACTAGCGGCTCAAGAGACCCAGTACTTC	CSARPGLAAQETQYF	TRBD2	TRBV29-1	TRBJ2-5
TGCGCCAGCAGCCTACCAGGGGGGACCTATGGCTACACCTTC	CASSLPGGTYGYTF	TRBD1	TRBV5-1	TRBJ1-2
TGTGCCAGCAGAGATTTGACTAGCGGGGGGTACAATGAGCAGTTCTTC	CASRDLTSGGYNEQFF	TRBD2	TRBV27	TRBJ2-1
TGTGCCAGCAGTTACCCGAGATCAGGGCCCGGGGGGCGCCCCAATACGCAGTATTTT	CASSYPRSGPGGRPNTQYF	.	TRBV6-2/TRBV6-3	TRBJ2-3
TGTGCCAGCGCTACAGCCGCAACTAATGAAAAACTGTTTTTT	CASATAATNEKLFF	.	TRBV10-3	TRBJ1-4
TGCGCCAGCAGCCAGGACAGGAGGAACACCGGGGAGCTGTTTTTT	CASSQDRRNTGELFF	TRBD1	TRBV5-1	TRBJ2-2
TGTGCCACCCGTCTGGACAGGGGCTTTTCTGGAAACACCATATATTTT	CATRLDRGFSGNTIYF	TRBD1	TRBV7-9	TRBJ1-3